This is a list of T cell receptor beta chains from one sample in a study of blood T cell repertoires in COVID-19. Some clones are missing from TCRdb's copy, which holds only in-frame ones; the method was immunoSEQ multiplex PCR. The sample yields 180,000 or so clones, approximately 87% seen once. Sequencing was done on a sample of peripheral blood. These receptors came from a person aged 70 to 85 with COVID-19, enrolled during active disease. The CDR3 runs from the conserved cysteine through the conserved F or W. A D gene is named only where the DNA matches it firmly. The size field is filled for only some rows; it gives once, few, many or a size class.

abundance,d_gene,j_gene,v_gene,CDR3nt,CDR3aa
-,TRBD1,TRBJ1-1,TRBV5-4,TGTGCCAGCAGGGTAAACAGGGGGCGCGTAGCTTTCTTT,CASRVNRGRVAFF
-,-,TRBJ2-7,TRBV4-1,TGCGCCAGCAGCCAAGTTACGGAATTAGGCGCGGTGCAGCAGTACTTC,CASSQVTELGAVQQYF
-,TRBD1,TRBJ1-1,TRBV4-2,TGTGCCAGCAGCCAAGCGGCAGGGGGAATGTCTGAAGCTTTCTTT,CASSQAAGGMSEAFF
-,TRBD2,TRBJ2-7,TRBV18,TGTGCCAGCTCACCGCCCACTAGCGGGATCTACGAGCAGTACTTC,CASSPPTSGIYEQYF
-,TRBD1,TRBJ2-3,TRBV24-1,TGTGCCACCCCCACCCCCGACAGGGTTTTGGAAGATACGCAGTATTTT,CATPTPDRVLEDTQYF
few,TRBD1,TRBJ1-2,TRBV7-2,TGTGCCAGCAGGGGACAGACATATGGCTACACCTTC,CASRGQTYGYTF
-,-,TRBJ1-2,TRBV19,TGTGCCAGTAGTACGGCCAGGGCTGTAGATGGCTACACCTTC,CASSTARAVDGYTF
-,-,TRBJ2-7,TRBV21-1,TGTGCCAGCAGCAAAGAGGGTGGGAAACTTGGCCAGCAACCGGGACACTTTCCCTACGAGCAGTACTTC,CASSKEGGKLGQQPGHFPYEQYF
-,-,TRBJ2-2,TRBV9,TGTGCCAGCAGCGTAGCTCCCGGGAGCATGTACACCGGGGAGCTGTTTTTT,CASSVAPGSMYTGELFF
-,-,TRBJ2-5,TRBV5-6,TGTGCCAGCACATTTGTCCCGGTCCTCCAAGAGACCCAGTACTTC,CASTFVPVLQETQYF
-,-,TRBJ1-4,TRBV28,TGTGCCAGCAGTTTAAGGGGAACAGGTGAAAAACTGTTTTTT,CASSLRGTGEKLFF
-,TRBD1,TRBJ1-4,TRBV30,TGTGCCTGGATGGACAGGACTAATGAAAAACTGTTTTTT,CAWMDRTNEKLFF
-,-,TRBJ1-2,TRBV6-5,TGTGCCAGCAGTCCGAAGGGGACTGACTATGGCTACACCTTC,CASSPKGTDYGYTF
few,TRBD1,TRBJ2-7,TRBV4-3,TGCGCCAGCAGCCAAGGGGACAGGGCAACCTACGAGCAGTACTTC,CASSQGDRATYEQYF
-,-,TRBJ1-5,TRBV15,TGTGCCACCAGCAGAGACAGAGGGTATAGCAATCAGCCCCAGCATTTT,CATSRDRGYSNQPQHF
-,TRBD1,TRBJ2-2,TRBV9,TGTGCCAGCAGCCTAACACCCGACAGGGGGGGCACCGGGGAGCTGTTTTTT,CASSLTPDRGGTGELFF
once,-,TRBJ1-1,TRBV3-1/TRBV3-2,TGTGCCAGCAGCTGGGAGACTACTGAAGCTTTCTTT,CASSWETTEAFF
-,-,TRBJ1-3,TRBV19,TGTGCCAGTAGTAATCAGGGCCTCTCTGGAAACACCATATATTTT,CASSNQGLSGNTIYF
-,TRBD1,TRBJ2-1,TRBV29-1,TGCAGCGGCGACAGGGGTACGGCTGAGCAGTTCTTC,CSGDRGTAEQFF
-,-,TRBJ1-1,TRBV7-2,TGTGCCAGCAGCACGGAGAACAGGGTGCGCACTGAAGCTTTCTTT,CASSTENRVRTEAFF
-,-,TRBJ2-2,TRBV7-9,TGTGCCAGCAGCCCTATTCTTACCGGGGAGCTGTTTTTT,CASSPILTGELFF
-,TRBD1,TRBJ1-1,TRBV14,TGTGCCAGCAGCCTCCAGACAGGGCGCACTGAAGCTTTCTTT,CASSLQTGRTEAFF
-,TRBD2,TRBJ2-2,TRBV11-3,TGTGCCAGCAGCCGAGGACTAGCGGGAACCGGGGAGCTGTTTTTT,CASSRGLAGTGELFF
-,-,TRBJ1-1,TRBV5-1,TGCGCCAGCAGCTTACTGAAGTCGAGGAACACTGAAGCTTTCTTT,CASSLLKSRNTEAFF
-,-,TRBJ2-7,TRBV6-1,TGTGCCAGCAGTGGAAGGAGCTCCTACGAGCAGTACTTC,CASSGRSSYEQYF
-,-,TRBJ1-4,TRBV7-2,TGTGCCAGCAGCCGGGACACTGCAACTAATGAAAAACTGTTTTTT,CASSRDTATNEKLFF
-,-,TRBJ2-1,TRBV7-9,TGTGCCAGCAGCTACCCTAACGCGCACGAGCAGTTCTTC,CASSYPNAHEQFF
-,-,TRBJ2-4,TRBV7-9,TGTGCCAGCAGCCCCCCCACACTACAGGGTTTGGCCAAAAACATTCAGTACTTC,CASSPPTLQGLAKNIQYF
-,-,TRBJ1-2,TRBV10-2,TGCGCCAGCAGCCCAGGAACCTATGGCTACACCTTC,CASSPGTYGYTF
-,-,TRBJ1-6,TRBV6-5,TGTGCCAGCAGTTACTCGAGAATTCAAAATTCACCCCTCCACTTT,CASSYSRIQNSPLHF
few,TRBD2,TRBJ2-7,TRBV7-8,TGTGCCAGCCTGCTAGCGGTGAACTCCTACGAGCAGTACTTC,CASLLAVNSYEQYF
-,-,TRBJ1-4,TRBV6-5,TGTGCCAGCAGTCGCGGTTTTGGAGAAAAACTGTTTTTT,CASSRGFGEKLFF
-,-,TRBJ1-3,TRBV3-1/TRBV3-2,TGTGCCAGCAGCCATCGGCTCGGGAAGGGAAACACCATATATTTT,CASSHRLGKGNTIYF
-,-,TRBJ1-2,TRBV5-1,TGCGCCAGCAGCTCTGAGTTCTATGGCTACACCTTC,CASSSEFYGYTF
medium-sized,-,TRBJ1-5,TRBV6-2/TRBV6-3,TGTGCCAGCAGTTGGAGTCAGGGGAACAATCAGCCCCAGCATTTT,CASSWSQGNNQPQHF
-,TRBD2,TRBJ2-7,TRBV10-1,TGCGCCAGCAGTGAGACTTTCGGGCGGGAGATACGCTACGAGCAGTACTTC,CASSETFGREIRYEQYF